This T cell receptor (beta chain) was recorded in a study of blood T cell repertoires in COVID-19. Turning to the study itself: The samples span acute and convalescent COVID-19 from the United States, Italy and Spain. PBMCs, B-cell-depleted T cells, or T cells provided the cDNA or gDNA that made up the material.

This CDR3 has 13 residues. Trimming took off 1 base at V and 9 bases at J, with 10 bases between the two ends. Germline CDR1 reads SGHDN; CDR2 reads FVKESK. Here immunoSEQ multiplex PCR was the method, and the copy in TCRdb shows in-frame clones only, minus some. The sample lists about 320,000 clones; about 82% were seen once. The sequencing sample was made of peripheral blood. This TCR was sampled from a human donor in a cohort sampled during active COVID-19. The J gene is TRBJ2-1, the V gene TRBV14; D uncertain. CDR3 protein: CASSQAAISEQFF. CDR3 nucleotides: TGTGCCAGCAGCCAAGCCGCCATCAGTGAGCAGTTCTTC. Together with reference TRBV14 and TRBJ2-1, the CDR3 gives the full variable domain: EAGVTQFPSHSVIEKGQTVTLRCDPISGHDNLYWYRRVMGKEIKFLLHFVKESKQDESGMPNNRFLAERTGGTYSTLKVQPAELEDSGVYFCASSQAAISEQFFGPGTRLTVL.